This T cell receptor beta chain was obtained from a study of OX40 agonist ivuxolimab in advanced cancers. Trimming took 4 bases from V and 5 from J, leaving 11 bases between them. Germline assignment: CDR1 SQVTM and CDR2 ANQGSEA. The CDR3 is made up of 13 amino acids. This clone was observed a few times. Profiling relied on immunoSEQ multiplex PCR, and the TCRdb table lists in-frame clones only, not all of them. The sample lists approximately 60,000 clones; about 81% were seen once. The rearrangement links TRBV29-1 to TRBJ2-2; perhaps TRBD1 as D (6 bases). Sequencing was performed on CD4+ or CD8+ T cells sorted from blood, taken in a trial of the OX40 agonist ivuxolimab. This TCR came from an adult with an advanced solid tumor such as melanoma, head and neck, liver or kidney cancer. CDR3 loop: CSVGQGSTGELFF. CDR3 nucleotides: TGCAGCGTTGGGCAGGGGAGTACCGGGGAGCTGTTTTTT.